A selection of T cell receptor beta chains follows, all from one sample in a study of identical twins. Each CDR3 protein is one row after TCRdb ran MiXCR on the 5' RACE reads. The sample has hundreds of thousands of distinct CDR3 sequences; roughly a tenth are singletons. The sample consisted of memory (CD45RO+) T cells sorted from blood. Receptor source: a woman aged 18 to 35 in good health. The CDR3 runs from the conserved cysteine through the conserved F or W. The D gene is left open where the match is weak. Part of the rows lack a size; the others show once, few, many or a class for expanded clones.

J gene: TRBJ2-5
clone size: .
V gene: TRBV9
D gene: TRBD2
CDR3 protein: CASSVGLAGGQETQYF
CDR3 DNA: TGTGCCAGCAGCGTTGGACTAGCGGGAGGGCAAGAGACCCAGTACTTC

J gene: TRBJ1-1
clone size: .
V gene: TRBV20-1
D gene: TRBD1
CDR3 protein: CSARQGANAEAFF
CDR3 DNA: TGCAGTGCTAGGCAGGGGGCTAACGCTGAAGCTTTCTTT

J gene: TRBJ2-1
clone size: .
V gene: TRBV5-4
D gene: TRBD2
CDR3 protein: CASSLVFPSTSGNENEQFF
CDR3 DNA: TGTGCCAGCAGCTTGGTGTTTCCCTCGACTAGCGGGAACGAAAATGAGCAGTTCTTC

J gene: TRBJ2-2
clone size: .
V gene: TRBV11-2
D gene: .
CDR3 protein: CASSTGRDTGELFF
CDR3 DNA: TGTGCCAGCAGCACCGGACGGGACACCGGGGAGCTGTTTTTT

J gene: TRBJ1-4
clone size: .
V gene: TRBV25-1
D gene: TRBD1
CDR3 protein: CASSDYRGHNEKLFF
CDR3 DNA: TGTGCCAGCAGTGACTACAGGGGACATAATGAAAAACTGTTTTTT

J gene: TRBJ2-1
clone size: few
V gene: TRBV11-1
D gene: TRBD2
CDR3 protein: CASSLRGLGAGGLGNNEQFF
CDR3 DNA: TGTGCCAGCAGCTTACGAGGTCTTGGAGCGGGGGGCTTAGGCAACAATGAGCAGTTCTTC

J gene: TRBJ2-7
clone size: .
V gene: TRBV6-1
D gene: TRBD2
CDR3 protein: CASRASGEGEQYF
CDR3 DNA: TGTGCCAGCAGGGCTAGCGGGGAAGGGGAGCAGTACTTC

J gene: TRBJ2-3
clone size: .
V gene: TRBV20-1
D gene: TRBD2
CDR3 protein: CSASVGGWTDTQYF
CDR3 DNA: TGCAGTGCTAGTGTGGGGGGGTGGACGGATACGCAGTATTTT

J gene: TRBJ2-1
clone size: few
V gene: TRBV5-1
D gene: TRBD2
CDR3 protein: CASSFRASGLSSYNEQFF
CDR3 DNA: TGCGCCAGCAGCTTTAGGGCTAGCGGGCTTAGCTCCTACAATGAGCAGTTCTTC

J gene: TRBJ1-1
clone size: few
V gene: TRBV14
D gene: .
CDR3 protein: CASSRTGSNTEAFF
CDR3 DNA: TGTGCCAGCAGCCGTACCGGGAGTAACACTGAAGCTTTCTTT

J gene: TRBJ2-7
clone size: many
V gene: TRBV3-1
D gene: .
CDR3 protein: CASSQNLYEQYF
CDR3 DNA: TGTGCCAGCAGCCAAAACCTTTACGAGCAGTACTTC

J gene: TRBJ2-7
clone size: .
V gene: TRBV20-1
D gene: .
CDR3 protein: CSAGGGVRSYEQYF
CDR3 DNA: TGCAGTGCTGGGGGAGGTGTGAGGAGTTACGAGCAGTACTTC

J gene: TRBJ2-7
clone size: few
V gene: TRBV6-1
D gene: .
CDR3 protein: CASSEIGNSAYEQYF
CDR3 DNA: TGTGCCAGCAGTGAAATTGGTAACAGTGCCTACGAGCAGTACTTC

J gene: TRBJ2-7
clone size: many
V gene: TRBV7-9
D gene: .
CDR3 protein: CASSLTIGDEQYF
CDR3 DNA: TGTGCCAGCAGCTTAACGATCGGGGACGAGCAGTACTTC

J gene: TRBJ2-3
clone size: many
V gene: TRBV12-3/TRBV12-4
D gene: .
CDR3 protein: CASSPRQNTDTQYF
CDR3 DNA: TGTGCCAGCAGCCCCCGGCAAAACACAGATACGCAGTATTTT

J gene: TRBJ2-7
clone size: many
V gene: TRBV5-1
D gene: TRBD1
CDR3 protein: CASSYRQGDEQYF
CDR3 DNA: TGCGCCAGCAGCTACCGACAGGGAGACGAGCAGTACTTC

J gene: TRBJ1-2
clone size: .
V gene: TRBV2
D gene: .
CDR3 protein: CAGDREKNYGYTF
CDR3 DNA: TGTGCCGGAGACCGGGAGAAAAACTATGGCTACACCTTC

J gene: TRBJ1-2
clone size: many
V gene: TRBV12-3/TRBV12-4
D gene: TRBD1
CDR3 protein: CASSHGQGDYGYTF
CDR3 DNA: TGTGCCAGCAGCCACGGACAGGGAGACTATGGCTACACCTTC

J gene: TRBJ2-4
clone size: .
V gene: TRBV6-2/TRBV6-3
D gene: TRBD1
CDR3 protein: CASRTGTGGYQYF
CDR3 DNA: TGTGCCAGCAGAACCGGGACAGGCGGGTATCAGTACTTC

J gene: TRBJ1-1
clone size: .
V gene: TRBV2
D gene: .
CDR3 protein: CASGRVLSEAFF
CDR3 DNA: TGTGCCAGCGGCCGGGTTTTATCTGAAGCTTTCTTT

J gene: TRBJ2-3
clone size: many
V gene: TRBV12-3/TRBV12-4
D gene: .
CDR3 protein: CASSSPPAGTDTQYF
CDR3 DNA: TGTGCCAGCAGTTCCCCCCCTGCAGGCACAGATACGCAGTATTTT

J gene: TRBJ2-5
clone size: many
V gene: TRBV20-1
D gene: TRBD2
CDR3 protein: CSGSGGFGETQYF
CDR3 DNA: TGCAGTGGTAGCGGGGGGTTTGGGGAGACCCAGTACTTC

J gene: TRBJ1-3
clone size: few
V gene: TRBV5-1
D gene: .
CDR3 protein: CASGLREDTGNTIYF
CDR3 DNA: TGCGCCAGCGGACTTAGGGAGGATACTGGAAACACCATATATTTT

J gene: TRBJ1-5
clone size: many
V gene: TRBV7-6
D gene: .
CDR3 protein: CASSPRLNNQPQHF
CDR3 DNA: TGTGCCAGCAGCCCCCGACTCAACAATCAGCCCCAGCATTTT

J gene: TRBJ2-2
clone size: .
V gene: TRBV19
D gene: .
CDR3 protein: CASSIGTGELFF
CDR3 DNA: TGTGCCAGTAGTATCGGCACCGGGGAGCTGTTTTTT

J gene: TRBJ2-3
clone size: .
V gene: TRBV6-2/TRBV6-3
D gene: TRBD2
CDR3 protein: CASSLTSGRAFGTDTQYF
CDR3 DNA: TGTGCCAGCAGTTTGACTAGCGGGAGGGCCTTCGGCACAGATACGCAGTATTTT

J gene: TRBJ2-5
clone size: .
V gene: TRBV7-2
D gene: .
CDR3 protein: CASSPRTQYF
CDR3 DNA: TGTGCCAGCAGCCCGCGGACCCAGTACTTC

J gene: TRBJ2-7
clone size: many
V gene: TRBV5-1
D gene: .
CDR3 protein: CASSFVEGSRPYEQYF
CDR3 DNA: TGCGCCAGCAGCTTCGTAGAGGGCTCTCGACCCTACGAGCAGTACTTC

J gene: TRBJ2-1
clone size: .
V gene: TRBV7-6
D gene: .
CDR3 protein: CASSLYRGDNEQFF
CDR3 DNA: TGTGCCAGCAGCTTATATCGCGGGGATAATGAGCAGTTCTTC

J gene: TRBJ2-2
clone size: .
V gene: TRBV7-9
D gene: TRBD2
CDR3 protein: CASMRLAGLPNTGELFF
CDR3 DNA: TGTGCCAGCATGCGACTAGCGGGGCTCCCGAACACCGGGGAGCTGTTTTTT

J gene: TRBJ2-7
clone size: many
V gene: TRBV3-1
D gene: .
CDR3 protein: CASSQGGSAQADEQYF
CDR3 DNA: TGTGCCAGCAGCCAAGGAGGGTCCGCGCAGGCCGACGAGCAGTACTTC

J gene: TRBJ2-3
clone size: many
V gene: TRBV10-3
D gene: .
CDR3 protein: CAISESVDTQYF
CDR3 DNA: TGTGCCATCAGTGAGTCGGTGGATACGCAGTATTTT

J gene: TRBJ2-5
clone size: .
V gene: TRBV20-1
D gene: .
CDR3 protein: CSARDPWGETQYF
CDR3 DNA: TGCAGTGCTAGAGATCCCTGGGGGGAGACCCAGTACTTC

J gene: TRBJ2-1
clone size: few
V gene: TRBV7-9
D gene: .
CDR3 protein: CASSLMRLDHNEQFF
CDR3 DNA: TGTGCCAGCAGCTTAATGAGACTAGACCACAATGAGCAGTTCTTC

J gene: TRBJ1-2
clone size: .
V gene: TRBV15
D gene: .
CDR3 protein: CATSKTPTGNYGYTF
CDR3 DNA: TGTGCCACCAGCAAGACCCCAACGGGGAACTATGGCTACACCTTC

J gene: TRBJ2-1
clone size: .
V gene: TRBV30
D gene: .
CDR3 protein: CAWSGVREYNEQFF
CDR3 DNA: TGTGCCTGGAGTGGTGTAAGGGAATACAATGAGCAGTTCTTC

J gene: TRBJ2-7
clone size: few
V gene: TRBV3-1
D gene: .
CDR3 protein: CASSQMRQVTYEQYF
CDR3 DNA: TGTGCCAGCAGCCAGATGAGACAAGTTACCTACGAGCAGTACTTC

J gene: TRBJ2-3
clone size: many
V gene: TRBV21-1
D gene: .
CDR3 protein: CASSKEREGTDTQYF
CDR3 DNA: TGTGCCAGCAGCAAAGAGCGGGAGGGCACAGATACGCAGTATTTT

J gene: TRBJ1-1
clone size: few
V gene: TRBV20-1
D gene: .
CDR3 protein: CSADDDPDTEAFF
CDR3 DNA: TGCAGTGCCGACGACGACCCGGACACTGAAGCTTTCTTT

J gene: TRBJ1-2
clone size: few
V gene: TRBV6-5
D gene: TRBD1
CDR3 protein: CASSYDRAANYGYTF
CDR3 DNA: TGTGCCAGCAGTTACGACAGGGCAGCTAACTATGGCTACACCTTC

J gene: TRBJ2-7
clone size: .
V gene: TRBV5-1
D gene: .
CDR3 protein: CASSFGGTWVYEQYF
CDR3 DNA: TGCGCCAGCAGCTTTGGCGGCACATGGGTCTACGAGCAGTACTTC

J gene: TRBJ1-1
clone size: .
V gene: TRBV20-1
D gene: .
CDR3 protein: CSALFNTEAFF
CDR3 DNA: TGCAGTGCCCTTTTTAACACTGAAGCTTTCTTT

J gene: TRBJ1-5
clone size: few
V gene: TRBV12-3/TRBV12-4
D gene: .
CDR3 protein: CASSFQGIQPQHF
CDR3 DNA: TGTGCCAGCAGTTTTCAGGGGATACAGCCCCAGCATTTT

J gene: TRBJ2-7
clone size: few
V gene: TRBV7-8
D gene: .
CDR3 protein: CASSLVGLTYEQYF
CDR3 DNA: TGTGCCAGCAGCTTAGTTGGACTAACCTACGAGCAGTACTTC

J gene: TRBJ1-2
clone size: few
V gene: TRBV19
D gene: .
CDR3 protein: CASTQGPNYGYTF
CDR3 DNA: TGTGCCAGTACCCAGGGGCCTAACTATGGCTACACCTTC

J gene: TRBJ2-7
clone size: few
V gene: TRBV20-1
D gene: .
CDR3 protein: CSAPESSYEQYF
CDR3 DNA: TGCAGTGCTCCAGAGAGCTCCTACGAGCAGTACTTC

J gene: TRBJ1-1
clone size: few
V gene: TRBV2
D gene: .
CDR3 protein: CASSKSGFRTEAFF
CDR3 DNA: TGTGCCAGCTCGAAATCAGGGTTTCGCACTGAAGCTTTCTTT

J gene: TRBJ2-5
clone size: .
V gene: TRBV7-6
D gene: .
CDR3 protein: CASSPVPLEREETQYF
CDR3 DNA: TGTGCCAGCAGCCCGGTACCGCTAGAACGGGAAGAGACCCAGTACTTC

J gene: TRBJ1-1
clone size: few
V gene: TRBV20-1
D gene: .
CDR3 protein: CSARGSPRDTEAFF
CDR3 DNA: TGCAGTGCTAGAGGTAGCCCCCGAGACACTGAAGCTTTCTTT

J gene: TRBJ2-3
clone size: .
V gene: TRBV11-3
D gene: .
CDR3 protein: CASSVRAGDTDTQYF
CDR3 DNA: TGTGCCAGCAGCGTTAGGGCAGGGGACACAGATACGCAGTATTTT

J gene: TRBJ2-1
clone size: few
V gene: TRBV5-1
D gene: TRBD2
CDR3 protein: CASSSGGSGYNEQFF
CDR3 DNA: TGCGCCAGCAGCTCCGGCGGGAGTGGTTACAATGAGCAGTTCTTC

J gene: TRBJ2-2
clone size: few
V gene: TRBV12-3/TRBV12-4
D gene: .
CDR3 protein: CASSFRRGWGELFF
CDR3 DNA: TGTGCCAGCAGTTTTAGGAGGGGATGGGGGGAGCTGTTTTTT

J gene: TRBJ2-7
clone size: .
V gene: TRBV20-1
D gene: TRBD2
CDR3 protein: CSASPSGDDEQYF
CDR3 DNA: TGCAGTGCTAGCCCAAGCGGGGACGACGAGCAGTACTTC

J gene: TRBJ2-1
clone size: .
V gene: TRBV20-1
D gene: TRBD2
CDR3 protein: CSESGGASNEQFF
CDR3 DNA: TGCAGTGAAAGCGGGGGGGCCTCCAATGAGCAGTTCTTC

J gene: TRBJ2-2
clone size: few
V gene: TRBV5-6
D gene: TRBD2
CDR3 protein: CASSLEGTSPADTGELFF
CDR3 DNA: TGTGCCAGCAGCTTGGAAGGGACTAGCCCCGCCGACACCGGGGAGCTGTTTTTT

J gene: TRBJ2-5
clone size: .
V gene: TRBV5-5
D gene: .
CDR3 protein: CAGGEGTEETQYF
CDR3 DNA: TGTGCCGGCGGTGAGGGAACTGAGGAGACCCAGTACTTC

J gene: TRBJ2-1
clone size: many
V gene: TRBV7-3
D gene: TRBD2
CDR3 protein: CASSLIGQGGNEQFF
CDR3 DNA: TGTGCCAGCAGCTTAATAGGGCAGGGAGGGAATGAGCAGTTCTTC

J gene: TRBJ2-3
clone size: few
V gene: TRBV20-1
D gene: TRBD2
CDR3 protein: CSVSGLAELRVPDTQYF
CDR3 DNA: TGCAGTGTCTCGGGACTAGCGGAACTTAGGGTTCCAGATACGCAGTATTTT

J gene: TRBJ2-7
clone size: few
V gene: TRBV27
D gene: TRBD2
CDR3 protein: CASSKGLAGSYEQYF
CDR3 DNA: TGTGCCAGCAGCAAGGGACTAGCGGGCTCCTACGAGCAGTACTTC

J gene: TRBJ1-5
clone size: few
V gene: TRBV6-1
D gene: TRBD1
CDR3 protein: CASRAGQGGQPQHF
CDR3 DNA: TGTGCCAGCAGAGCTGGACAGGGCGGTCAGCCCCAGCATTTT